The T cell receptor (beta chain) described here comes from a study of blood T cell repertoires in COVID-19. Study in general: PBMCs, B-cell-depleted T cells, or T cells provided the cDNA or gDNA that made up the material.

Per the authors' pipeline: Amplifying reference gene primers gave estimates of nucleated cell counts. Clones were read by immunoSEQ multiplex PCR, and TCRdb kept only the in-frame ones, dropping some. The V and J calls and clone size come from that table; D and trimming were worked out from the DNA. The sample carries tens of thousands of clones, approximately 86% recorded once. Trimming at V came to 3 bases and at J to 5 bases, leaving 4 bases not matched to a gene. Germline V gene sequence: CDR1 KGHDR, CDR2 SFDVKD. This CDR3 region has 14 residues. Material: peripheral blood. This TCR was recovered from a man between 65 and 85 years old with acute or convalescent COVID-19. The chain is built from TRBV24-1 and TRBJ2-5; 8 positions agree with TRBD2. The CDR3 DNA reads TGTGCCACCAGTGATGCGGGGGGCGGGGAGACCCAGTACTTC. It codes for CATSDAGGGETQYF.